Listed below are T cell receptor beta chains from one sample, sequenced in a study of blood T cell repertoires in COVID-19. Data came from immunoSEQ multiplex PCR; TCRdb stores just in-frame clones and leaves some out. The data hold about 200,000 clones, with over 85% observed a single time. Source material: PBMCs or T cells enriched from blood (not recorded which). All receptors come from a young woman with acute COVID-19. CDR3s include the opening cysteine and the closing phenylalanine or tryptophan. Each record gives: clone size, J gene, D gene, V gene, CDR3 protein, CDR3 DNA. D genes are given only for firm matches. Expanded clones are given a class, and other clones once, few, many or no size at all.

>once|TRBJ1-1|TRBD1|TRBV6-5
CASSFGTGYLYTEAFF
TGTGCCAGCAGTTTCGGGACAGGGTATCTTTACACTGAAGCTTTCTTT
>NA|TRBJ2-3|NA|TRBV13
CASSSQRGTQYF
TGTGCCAGCAGCTCCCAACGGGGTACGCAGTATTTT
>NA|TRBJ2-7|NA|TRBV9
CASSVGGPGYEQYF
TGTGCCAGCAGCGTCGGGGGGCCCGGATACGAGCAGTACTTC
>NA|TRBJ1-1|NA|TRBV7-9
CASILSGQPNTEAFF
TGTGCCAGCATCCTCTCGGGACAACCGAACACTGAAGCTTTCTTT
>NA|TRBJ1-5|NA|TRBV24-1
CATSDGRGPQHF
TGTGCCACCAGTGACGGAAGGGGGCCCCAGCATTTT
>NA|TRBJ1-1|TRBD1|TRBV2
CASSRQGIQNTEAFF
TGTGCCAGCAGTCGACAGGGGATACAGAACACTGAAGCTTTCTTT
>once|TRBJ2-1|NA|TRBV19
CASSTGTPNEQFF
TGTGCCAGTAGTACCGGGACACCGAATGAGCAGTTCTTC
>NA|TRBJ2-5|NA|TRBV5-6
CASSSRRGPGETQYF
TGTGCCAGCAGCTCACGCAGGGGCCCCGGGGAGACCCAGTACTTC
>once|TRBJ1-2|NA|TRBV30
CAWRRLGGGGGYTF
TGTGCCTGGAGGCGCCTGGGAGGGGGGGGAGGCTACACCTTC
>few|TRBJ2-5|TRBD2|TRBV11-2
CASSDGLADQETQYF
TGTGCCAGCAGCGACGGACTAGCGGATCAAGAGACCCAGTACTTC
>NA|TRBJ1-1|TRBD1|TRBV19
CASRGQGDTEAFF
TGTGCCAGTAGAGGACAGGGGGACACTGAAGCTTTCTTT
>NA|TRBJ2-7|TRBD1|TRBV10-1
CASSGGQGAYEQYF
TGCGCCAGCAGTGGAGGGCAGGGGGCTTACGAGCAGTACTTC
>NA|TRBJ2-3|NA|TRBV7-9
CASSPRAGPSTDTQYF
TGTGCCAGCAGCCCCCGGGCGGGACCTAGCACAGATACGCAGTATTTT
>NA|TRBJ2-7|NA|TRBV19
CASSIGRGSYEQYF
TGTGCCAGTAGTATAGGTCGGGGCTCCTACGAGCAGTACTTC
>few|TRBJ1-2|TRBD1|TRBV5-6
CASSVYRGGSYGYTF
TGTGCCAGCAGCGTCTACAGGGGTGGGAGCTATGGCTACACCTTC
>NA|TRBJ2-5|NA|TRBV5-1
CASSIAEQATQYF
TGCGCCAGCAGTATAGCGGAACAAGCGACCCAGTACTTC
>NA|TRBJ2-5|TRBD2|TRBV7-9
CASSLLAGSQETQYF
TGTGCCAGCAGCTTGCTAGCGGGGTCTCAAGAGACCCAGTACTTC
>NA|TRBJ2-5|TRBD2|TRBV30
CAGGGQETQYF
TGTGCTGGGGGGGGGCAAGAGACCCAGTACTTC
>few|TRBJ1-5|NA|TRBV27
CASSLNRGQPGQPQHF
TGTGCCAGCAGTTTGAATCGTGGACAACCCGGCCAGCCCCAGCATTTT
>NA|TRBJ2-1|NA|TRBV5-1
CASSLYYGGHYNEQFF
TGCGCCAGCAGCTTGTACTACGGGGGGCACTACAATGAGCAGTTCTTC
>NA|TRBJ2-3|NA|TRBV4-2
CASSQEGSVQYF
TGTGCCAGCAGCCAAGAGGGGAGCGTGCAGTATTTT
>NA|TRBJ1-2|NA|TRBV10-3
CAISEETVANYGYTF
TGTGCCATCAGTGAAGAGACTGTAGCTAACTATGGCTACACCTTC
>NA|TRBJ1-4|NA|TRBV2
CASRRTATNEKLFF
TGTGCCAGCCGCCGGACAGCAACTAATGAAAAACTGTTTTTT
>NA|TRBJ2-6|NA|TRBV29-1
CSVETGFSGANVLTF
TGCAGCGTTGAGACAGGCTTCTCTGGGGCCAACGTCCTGACTTTC
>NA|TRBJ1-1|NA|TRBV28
CASSAPGQNTEAFF
TGTGCCAGCAGTGCACCGGGACAGAACACTGAAGCTTTCTTT
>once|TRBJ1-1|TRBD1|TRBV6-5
CASSYSGQGARAFF
TGTGCCAGCAGTTATTCTGGACAGGGGGCGCGAGCTTTCTTT
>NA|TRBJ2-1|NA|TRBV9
CASSVGRADNEQFF
TGTGCCAGCAGCGTCGGCAGGGCCGACAATGAGCAGTTCTTC
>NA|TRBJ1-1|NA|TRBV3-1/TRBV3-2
CASSARQSEAFF
TGTGCCAGCAGCGCCCGACAGTCTGAAGCTTTCTTT